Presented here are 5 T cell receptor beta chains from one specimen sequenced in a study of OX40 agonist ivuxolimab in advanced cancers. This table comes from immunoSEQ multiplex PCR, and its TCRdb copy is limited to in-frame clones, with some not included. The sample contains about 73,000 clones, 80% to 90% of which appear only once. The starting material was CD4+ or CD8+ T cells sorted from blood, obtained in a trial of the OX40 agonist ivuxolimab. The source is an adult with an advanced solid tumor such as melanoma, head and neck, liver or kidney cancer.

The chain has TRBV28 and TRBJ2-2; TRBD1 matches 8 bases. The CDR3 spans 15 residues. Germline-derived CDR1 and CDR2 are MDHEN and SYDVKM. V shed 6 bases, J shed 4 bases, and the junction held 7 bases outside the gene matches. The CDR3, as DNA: TGTGCCAGCAGACTACCGGGACAGGTCACCGGGGAGCTGTTTTTT. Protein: CASRLPGQVTGELFF. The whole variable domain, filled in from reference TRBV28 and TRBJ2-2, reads DVKVTQSSRYLVKRTGEKVFLECVQDMDHENMFWYRQDPGLGLRLIYFSYDVKMKEKGDIPEGYSVSREKKERFSLILESASTNQTSMYLCASRLPGQVTGELFFGEGSRLTVL.

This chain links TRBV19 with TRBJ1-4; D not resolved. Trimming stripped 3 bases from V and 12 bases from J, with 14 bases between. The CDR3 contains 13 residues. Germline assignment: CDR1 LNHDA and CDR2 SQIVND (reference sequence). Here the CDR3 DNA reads TGTGCCAGTAGTATCCCGACGGGAGCTGAACTGTTTTTT. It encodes CASSIPTGAELFF.

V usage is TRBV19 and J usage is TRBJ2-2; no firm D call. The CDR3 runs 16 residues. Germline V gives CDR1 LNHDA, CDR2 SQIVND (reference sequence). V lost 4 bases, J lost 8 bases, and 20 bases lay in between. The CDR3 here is CASSTYDPMIGGELFF. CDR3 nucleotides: TGTGCCAGTAGTACCTACGACCCAATGATCGGGGGGGAGCTGTTTTTT. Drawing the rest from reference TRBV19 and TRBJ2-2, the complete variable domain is DGGITQSPKYLFRKEGQNVTLSCEQNLNHDAMYWYRQDPGQGLRLIYYSQIVNDFQKGDIAEGYSVSREKKESFPLTVTSAQKNPTAFYLCASSTYDPMIGGELFFGEGSRLTVL.

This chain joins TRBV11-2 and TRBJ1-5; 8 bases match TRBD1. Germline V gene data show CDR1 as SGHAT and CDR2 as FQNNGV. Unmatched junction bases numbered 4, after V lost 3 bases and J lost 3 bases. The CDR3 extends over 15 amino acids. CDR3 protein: CASSLGQAINQPQHF. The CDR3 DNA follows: TGTGCCAGCAGCTTGGGACAGGCGATCAATCAGCCCCAGCATTTT.

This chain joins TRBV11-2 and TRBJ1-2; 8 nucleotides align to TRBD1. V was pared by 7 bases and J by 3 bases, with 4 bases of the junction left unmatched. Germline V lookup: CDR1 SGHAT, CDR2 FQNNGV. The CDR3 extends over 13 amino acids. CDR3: CASNTGGDYGYTF. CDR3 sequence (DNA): TGTGCCAGCAATACAGGGGGAGACTATGGCTACACCTTC.